The sequence of this TCR beta chain was determined in a study of brain T cells in children with intractable seizures. This CDR3 comprises 12 residues. Between the trimmed V and J ends, which lost 5 bases and 3 bases, there was a span of 8 bases. In germline, CDR1 is SGHRS, CDR2 YFSETQ. The sequenced cases were selected for having the highest brain T cell transcript signatures. Assay: immunoSEQ multiplex PCR; the TCRdb copy retains only in-frame clones and omits some. The sample yields 62,000 or so clones, approximately 95% seen once. The V call is TRBV5-1, the J call TRBJ1-1, with D uncertain. This material consisted of peripheral blood, taken at surgery. The TCR sequence derives from a boy less than two years old with focal cortical dysplasia and intractable seizures. The CDR3 DNA sequence: TGCGCCAGCAGGATGTTTGACACTGAAGCTTTCTTT. It specifies CASRMFDTEAFF.